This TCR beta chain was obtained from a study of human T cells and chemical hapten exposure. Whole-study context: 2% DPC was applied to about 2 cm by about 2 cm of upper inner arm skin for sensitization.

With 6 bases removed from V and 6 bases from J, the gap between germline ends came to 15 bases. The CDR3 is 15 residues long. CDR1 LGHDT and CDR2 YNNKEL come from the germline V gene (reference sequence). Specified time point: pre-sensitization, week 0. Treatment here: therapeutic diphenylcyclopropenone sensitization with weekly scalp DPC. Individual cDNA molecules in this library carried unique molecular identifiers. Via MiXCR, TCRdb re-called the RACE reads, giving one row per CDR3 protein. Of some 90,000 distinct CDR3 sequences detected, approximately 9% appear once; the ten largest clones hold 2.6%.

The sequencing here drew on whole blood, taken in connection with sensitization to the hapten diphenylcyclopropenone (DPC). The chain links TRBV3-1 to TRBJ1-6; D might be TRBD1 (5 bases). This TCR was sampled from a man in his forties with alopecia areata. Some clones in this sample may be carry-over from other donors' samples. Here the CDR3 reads CASSQSRGSNSPLHF. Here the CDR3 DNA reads TGTGCCAGCAGTCAGAGTAGGGGTTCTAATTCACCCCTCCACTTT.